This is a list of T cell receptor beta chains from one sample in a study of cytomegalovirus exposure and HLA in healthy donors. Clones were read by immunoSEQ multiplex PCR, and TCRdb kept only the in-frame ones, dropping some. The sample has 210,000 or so clones, around 80% seen once. The source material was PBMCs. Source of these receptors: a woman aged 60-70 years in good health and CMV-seropositive. Both conserved end residues are part of each CDR3. Each record gives: J gene, D gene, clone size, V gene, CDR3 protein, CDR3 DNA. A D gene is named only where the DNA matches it firmly. Size is omitted from some rows. Given values are once, few, many or a class for expanded clones.

TRBJ1-5 | TRBD1 | few | TRBV18 | CASSLGTGGSQPQHF | TGTGCCAGCTCACTCGGGACAGGGGGCAGTCAGCCCCAGCATTTT
TRBJ2-7 | . | . | TRBV7-9 | CSSSLRGLGQYF | TGTTCCAGCAGCTTACGAGGGCTAGGGCAGTACTTC
TRBJ1-3 | . | . | TRBV7-9 | CSSSPQRQPWIGNTIYF | TGTTCCAGCAGCCCACAAAGACAGCCTTGGATTGGAAACACCATATATTTT
TRBJ1-4 | TRBD1 | . | TRBV5-6 | CASSRGQGNEKLFF | TGTGCCAGCAGCCGGGGACAGGGTAATGAAAAACTGTTTTTT
TRBJ2-1 | TRBD2 | . | TRBV9 | CASQKLTSGRWLFNNEQFF | TGTGCCAGTCAGAAACTGACTAGCGGGAGGTGGTTGTTCAATAATGAGCAGTTCTTC
TRBJ1-1 | TRBD1 | . | TRBV5-1 | CASSTGTGSVEAFF | TGCGCCAGCAGCACCGGGACAGGGAGTGTTGAAGCTTTCTTT
TRBJ2-1 | TRBD2 | once | TRBV5-1 | CASSVLAGSDNEQFF | TGCGCCAGCAGCGTGCTAGCGGGATCTGACAATGAGCAGTTCTTC
TRBJ2-5 | TRBD2 | . | TRBV7-9 | CASSQGLAGEETQYF | TGTGCCAGCAGCCAGGGACTAGCGGGAGAAGAGACCCAGTACTTC
TRBJ1-5 | . | . | TRBV6-1 | CASSVHNSNQPQHF | TGTGCCAGCAGTGTCCACAATAGCAATCAGCCCCAGCATTTT
TRBJ1-1 | TRBD1 | . | TRBV7-2 | CASSNRDRGGTEAFF | TGTGCCAGCAGCAACCGGGACAGGGGAGGGACTGAAGCTTTCTTT
TRBJ1-5 | . | . | TRBV5-1 | CASPPSRRNQPQHF | TGCGCCAGCCCCCCCTCGCGGCGCAATCAGCCCCAGCATTTT
TRBJ1-6 | TRBD1 | . | TRBV9 | CASSDGEGGGSPLHF | TGTGCCAGCAGCGATGGCGAAGGGGGCGGTTCACCCCTCCACTTT
TRBJ2-7 | TRBD2 | few | TRBV16 | CASSPGPGLAGAYEQYF | TGTGCCAGCAGCCCGGGCCCGGGACTAGCGGGAGCGTACGAGCAGTACTTC